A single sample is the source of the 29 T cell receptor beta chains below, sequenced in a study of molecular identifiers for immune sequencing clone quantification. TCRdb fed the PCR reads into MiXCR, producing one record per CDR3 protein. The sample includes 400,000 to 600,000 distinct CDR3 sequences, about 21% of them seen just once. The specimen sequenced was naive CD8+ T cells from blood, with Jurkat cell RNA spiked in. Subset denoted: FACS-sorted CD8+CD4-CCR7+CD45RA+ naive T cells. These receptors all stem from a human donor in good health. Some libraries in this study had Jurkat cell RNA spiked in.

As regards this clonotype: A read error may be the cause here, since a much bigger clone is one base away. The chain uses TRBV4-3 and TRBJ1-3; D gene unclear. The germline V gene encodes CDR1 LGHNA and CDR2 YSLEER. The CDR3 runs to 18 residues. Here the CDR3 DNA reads TGCGCCGGCAGCCAACAGTTATTGGCACTGAGCTCTGGAAACACCATATATTTT. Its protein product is CAGSQQLLALSSGNTIYF.

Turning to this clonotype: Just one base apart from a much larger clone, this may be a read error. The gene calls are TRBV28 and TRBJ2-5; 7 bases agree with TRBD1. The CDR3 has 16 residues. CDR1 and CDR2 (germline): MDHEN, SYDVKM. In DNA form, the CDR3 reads TGTGCCAGCAGTCCAAATTACAGGGGCCCTCAAGGGACCCAGTACTTC. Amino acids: CASSPNYRGPQGTQYF.

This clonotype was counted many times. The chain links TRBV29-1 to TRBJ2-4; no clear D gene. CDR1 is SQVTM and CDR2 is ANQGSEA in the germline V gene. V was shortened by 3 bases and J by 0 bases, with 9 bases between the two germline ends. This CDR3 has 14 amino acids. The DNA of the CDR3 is TGCAGCGTTGATAGCCCACTAGCCAAAAACATTCAGTACTTC. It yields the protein CSVDSPLAKNIQYF.

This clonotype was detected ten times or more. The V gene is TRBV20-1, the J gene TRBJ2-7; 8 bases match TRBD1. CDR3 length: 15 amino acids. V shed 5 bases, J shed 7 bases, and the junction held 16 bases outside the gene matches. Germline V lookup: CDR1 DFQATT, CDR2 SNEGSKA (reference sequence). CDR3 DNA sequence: TGCAGTGCTGAACCTAGGGACAGGCCATTGAGGGAGCAGTACTTC. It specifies CSAEPRDRPLREQYF.

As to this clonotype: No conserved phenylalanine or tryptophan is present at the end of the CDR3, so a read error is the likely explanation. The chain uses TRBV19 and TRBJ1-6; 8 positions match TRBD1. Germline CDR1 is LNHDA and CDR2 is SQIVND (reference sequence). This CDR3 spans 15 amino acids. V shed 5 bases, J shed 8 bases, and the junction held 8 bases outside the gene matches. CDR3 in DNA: TGTGCCAGTAGTGCCCGACAGGGGTACGATTCACCCCTCCACCTT. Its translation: CASSARQGYDSPLHL.

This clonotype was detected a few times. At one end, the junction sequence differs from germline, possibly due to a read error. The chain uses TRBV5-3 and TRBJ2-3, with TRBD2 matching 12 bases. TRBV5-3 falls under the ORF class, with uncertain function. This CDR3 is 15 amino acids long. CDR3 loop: CASSSTSGGSDTQYF. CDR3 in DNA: TGTGCCAGCAGCTCGACTAGCGGGGGATCGGATACGCAGTATTTT.

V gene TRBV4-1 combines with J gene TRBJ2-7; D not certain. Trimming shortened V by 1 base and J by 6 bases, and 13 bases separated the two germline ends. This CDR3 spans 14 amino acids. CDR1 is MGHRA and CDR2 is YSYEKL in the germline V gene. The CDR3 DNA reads TGCGCCAGCAGCCAAGCCGGGTCAGGATCCGAGCAGTACTTC. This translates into CASSQAGSGSEQYF.

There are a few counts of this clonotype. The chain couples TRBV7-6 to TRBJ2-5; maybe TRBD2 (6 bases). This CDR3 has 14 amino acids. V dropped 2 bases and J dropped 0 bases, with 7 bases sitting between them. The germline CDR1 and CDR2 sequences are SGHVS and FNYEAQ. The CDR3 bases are TGTGCCAGCAGCTTACGGGACTACCAAGAGACCCAGTACTTC. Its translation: CASSLRDYQETQYF.

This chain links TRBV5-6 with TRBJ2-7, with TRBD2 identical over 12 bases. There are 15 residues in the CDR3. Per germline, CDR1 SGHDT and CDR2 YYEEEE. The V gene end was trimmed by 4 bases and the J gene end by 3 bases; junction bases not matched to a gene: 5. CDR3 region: CASSQTSGGFYEQYF. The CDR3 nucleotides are TGTGCCAGCAGCCAAACTAGCGGGGGGTTCTACGAGCAGTACTTC. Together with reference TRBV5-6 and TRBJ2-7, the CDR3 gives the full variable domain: DAGVTQSPTHLIKTRGQQVTLRCSPKSGHDTVSWYQQALGQGPQFIFQYYEEEERQRGNFPDRFSGHQFPNYSSELNVNALLLGDSALYLCASSQTSGGFYEQYFGPGTRLTVT.

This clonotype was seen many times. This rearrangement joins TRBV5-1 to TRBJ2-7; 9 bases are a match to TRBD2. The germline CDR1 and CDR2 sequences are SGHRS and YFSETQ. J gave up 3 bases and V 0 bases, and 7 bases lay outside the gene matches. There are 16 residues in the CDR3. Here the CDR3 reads CASSLESSGGLYEQYF. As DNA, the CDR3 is TGCGCCAGCAGCTTGGAAAGTAGCGGGGGCCTCTACGAGCAGTACTTC. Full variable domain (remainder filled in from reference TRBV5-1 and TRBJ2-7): KAGVTQTPRYLIKTRGQQVTLSCSPISGHRSVSWYQQTPGQGLQFLFEYFSETQRNKGNFPGRFSGRQFSNSRSEMNVSTLELGDSALYLCASSLESSGGLYEQYFGPGTRLTVT.

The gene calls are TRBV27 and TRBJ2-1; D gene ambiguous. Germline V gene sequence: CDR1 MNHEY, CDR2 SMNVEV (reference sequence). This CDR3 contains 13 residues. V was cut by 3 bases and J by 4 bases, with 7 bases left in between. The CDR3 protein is CASSFDEYNEQFF. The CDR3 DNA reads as TGTGCCAGCAGTTTCGACGAATACAATGAGCAGTTCTTC.

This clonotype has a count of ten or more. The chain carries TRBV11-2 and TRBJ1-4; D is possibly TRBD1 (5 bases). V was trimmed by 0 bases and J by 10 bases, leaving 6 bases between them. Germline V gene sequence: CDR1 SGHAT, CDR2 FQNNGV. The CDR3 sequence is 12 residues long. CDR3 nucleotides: TGTGCCAGCAGCTTAGAGGGGGGAAAACTGTTTTTT. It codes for CASSLEGGKLFF.

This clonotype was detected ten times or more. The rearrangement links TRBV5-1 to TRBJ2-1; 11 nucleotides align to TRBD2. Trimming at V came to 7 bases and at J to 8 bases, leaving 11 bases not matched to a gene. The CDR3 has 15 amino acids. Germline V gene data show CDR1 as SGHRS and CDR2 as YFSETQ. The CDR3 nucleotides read TGCGCCAGCCGCGGGGGAATGACTAGCGGGGATGAGCAGTTCTTC. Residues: CASRGGMTSGDEQFF.

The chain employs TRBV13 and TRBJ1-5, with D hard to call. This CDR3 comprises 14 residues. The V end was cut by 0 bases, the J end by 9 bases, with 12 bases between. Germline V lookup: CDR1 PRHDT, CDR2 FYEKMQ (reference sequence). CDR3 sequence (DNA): TGTGCCAGCAGCTTAGGGGGGTCTAAGGGGCCCCAGCATTTT. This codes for CASSLGGSKGPQHF.

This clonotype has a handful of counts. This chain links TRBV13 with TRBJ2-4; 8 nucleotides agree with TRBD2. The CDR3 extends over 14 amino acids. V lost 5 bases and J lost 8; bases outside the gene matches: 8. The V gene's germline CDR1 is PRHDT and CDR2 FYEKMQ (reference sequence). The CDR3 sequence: CASSVGGARDIQYF. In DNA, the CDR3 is TGTGCCAGCAGCGTCGGGGGGGCGAGGGACATTCAGTACTTC.

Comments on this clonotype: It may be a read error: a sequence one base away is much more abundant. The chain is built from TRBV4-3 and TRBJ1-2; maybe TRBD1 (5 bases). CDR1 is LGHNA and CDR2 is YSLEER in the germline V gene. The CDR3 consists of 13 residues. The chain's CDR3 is CTSSQGRGYGYTF. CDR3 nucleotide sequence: TGCACCAGCAGCCAGGGACGCGGCTATGGCTACACCTTC.

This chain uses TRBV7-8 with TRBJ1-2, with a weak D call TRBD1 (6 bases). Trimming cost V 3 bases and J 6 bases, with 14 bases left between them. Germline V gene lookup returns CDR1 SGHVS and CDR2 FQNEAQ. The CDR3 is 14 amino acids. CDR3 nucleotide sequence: TGTGCCAGCAGCTTTTCTGTGACAGGAGATGGCTACACCTTC. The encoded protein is CASSFSVTGDGYTF.

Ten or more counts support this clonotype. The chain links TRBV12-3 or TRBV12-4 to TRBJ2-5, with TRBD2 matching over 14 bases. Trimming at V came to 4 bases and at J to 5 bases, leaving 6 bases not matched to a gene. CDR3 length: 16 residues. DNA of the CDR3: TGTGCCAGCAGTTCGGAGACTAGCGGGGGGGCGGAGACCCAGTACTTC. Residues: CASSSETSGGAETQYF.

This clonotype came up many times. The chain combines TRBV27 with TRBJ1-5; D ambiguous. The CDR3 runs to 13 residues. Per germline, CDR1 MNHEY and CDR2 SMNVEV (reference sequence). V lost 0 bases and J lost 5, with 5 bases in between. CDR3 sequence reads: CASSLSVYQPQHF. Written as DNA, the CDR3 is TGTGCCAGCAGTTTATCGGTGTATCAGCCCCAGCATTTT.

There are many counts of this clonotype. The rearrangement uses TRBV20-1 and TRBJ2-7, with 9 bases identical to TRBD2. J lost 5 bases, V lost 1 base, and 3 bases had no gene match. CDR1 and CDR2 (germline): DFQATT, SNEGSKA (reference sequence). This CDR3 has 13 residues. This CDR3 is CSARGLAGNEQYF. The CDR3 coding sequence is TGCAGTGCTAGAGGGCTAGCGGGAAACGAGCAGTACTTC.

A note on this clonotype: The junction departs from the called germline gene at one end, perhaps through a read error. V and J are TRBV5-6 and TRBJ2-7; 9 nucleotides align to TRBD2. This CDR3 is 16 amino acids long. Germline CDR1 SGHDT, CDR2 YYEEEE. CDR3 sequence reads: CASSYPLSGRSRERYF. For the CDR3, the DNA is TGTGCCAGCAGCTACCCACTTAGCGGGAGAAGTCGCGAGCGGTACTTC.

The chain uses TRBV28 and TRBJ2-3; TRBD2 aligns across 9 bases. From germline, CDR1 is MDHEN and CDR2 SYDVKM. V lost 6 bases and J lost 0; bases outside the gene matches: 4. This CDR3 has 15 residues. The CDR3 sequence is CASRPTSGSTDTQYF. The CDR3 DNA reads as TGTGCCAGCAGGCCAACTAGCGGGAGCACAGATACGCAGTATTTT. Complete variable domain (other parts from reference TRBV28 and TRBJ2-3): DVKVTQSSRYLVKRTGEKVFLECVQDMDHENMFWYRQDPGLGLRLIYFSYDVKMKEKGDIPEGYSVSREKKERFSLILESASTNQTSMYLCASRPTSGSTDTQYFGPGTRLTVL.

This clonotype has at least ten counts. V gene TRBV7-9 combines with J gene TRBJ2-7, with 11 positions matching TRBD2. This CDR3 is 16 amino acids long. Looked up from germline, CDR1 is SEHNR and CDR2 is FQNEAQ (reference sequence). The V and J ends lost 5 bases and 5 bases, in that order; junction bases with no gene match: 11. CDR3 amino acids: CASSPTGTSGVHEQYF. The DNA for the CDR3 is TGTGCCAGCAGCCCAACCGGGACTAGCGGTGTCCACGAGCAGTACTTC. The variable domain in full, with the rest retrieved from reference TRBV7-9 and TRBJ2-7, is DTGVSQNPRHKITKRGQNVTFRCDPISEHNRLYWYRQTLGQGPEFLTYFQNEAQLEKSRLLSDRFSAERPKGSFSTLEIQRTEQGDSAMYLCASSPTGTSGVHEQYFGPGTRLTVT.

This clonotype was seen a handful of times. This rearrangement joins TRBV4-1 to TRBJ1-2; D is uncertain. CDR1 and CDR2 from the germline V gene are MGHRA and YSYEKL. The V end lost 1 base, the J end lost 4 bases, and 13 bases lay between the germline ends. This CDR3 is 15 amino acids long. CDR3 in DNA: TGCGCCAGCAGCCAAGGCCCCCGGGCACCCTATGGCTACACCTTC. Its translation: CASSQGPRAPYGYTF.

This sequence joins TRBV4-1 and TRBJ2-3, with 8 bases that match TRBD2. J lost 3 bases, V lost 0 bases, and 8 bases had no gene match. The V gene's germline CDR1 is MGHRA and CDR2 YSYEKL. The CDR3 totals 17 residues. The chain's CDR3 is CASSQDYGGGSTDTQYF. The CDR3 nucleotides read TGCGCCAGCAGCCAAGATTACGGGGGGGGATCGACAGATACGCAGTATTTT.

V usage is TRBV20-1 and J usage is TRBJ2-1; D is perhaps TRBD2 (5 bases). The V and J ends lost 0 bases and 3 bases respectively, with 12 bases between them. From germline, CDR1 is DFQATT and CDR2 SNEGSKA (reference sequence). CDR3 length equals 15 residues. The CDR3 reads CSARDYRDYYNEQFF. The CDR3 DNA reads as TGCAGTGCTAGAGATTATCGGGATTACTACAATGAGCAGTTCTTC.

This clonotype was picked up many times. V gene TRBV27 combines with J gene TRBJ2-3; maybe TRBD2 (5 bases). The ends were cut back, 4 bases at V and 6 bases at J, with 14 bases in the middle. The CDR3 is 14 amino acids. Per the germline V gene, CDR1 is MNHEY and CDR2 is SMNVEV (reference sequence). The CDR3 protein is CASSSGVWSDTQYF. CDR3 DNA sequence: TGTGCCAGCAGTTCCGGGGTCTGGTCTGATACGCAGTATTTT.

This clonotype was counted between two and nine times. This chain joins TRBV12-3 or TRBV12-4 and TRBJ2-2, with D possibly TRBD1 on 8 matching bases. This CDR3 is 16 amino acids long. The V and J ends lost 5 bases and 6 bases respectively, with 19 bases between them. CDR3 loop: CASSDPTGGGSGELFF. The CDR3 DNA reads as TGTGCCAGCAGTGACCCAACAGGGGGAGGGTCCGGGGAGCTGTTTTTT.

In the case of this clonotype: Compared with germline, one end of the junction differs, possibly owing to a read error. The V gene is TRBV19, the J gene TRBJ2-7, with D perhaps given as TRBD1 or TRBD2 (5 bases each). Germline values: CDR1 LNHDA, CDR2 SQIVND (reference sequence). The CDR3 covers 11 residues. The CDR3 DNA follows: TGTGCCGGTAGTATGGGGGACGAGCAGTACTTC. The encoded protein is CAGSMGDEQYF.